The 5 T cell receptor beta chains below were found in one sample sequenced in a study of blood T cell repertoires in COVID-19. TCRdb's table, derived via immunoSEQ multiplex PCR, lists solely in-frame clones and lacks some. The sample records 390,000 or so clones, 80% to 90% being singletons. The sequencing input was PBMCs or T cells enriched from blood (not recorded which). The source of these receptors is a man between 18 and 35 years old who had recovered from COVID-19.

The V and J genes are TRBV5-5 and TRBJ1-4, with a weak D call TRBD1 (6 bases). The CDR3 spans 14 residues. Germline V CDR1 and CDR2: SGHKS, YYEKEE (reference sequence). V was shortened by 1 base and J by 6 bases, with 10 bases between the two germline ends. CDR3 loop: CASSLSPGDEKLFF. The CDR3 nucleotides are TGTGCCAGCAGCTTGTCCCCAGGGGATGAAAAACTGTTTTTT.

The chain is built from TRBV7-9 and TRBJ1-5, with D possibly TRBD1 on 6 matching bases. V was pared by 5 bases and J by 3 bases, with 20 bases between. CDR3 size: 17 residues. Germline CDR1 reads SEHNR; CDR2 reads FQNEAQ (reference sequence). The CDR3 DNA follows: TGTGCCAGCAGCCCCAGTACAGGGCGTAGGGCCAATCAGCCCCAGCATTTT. Translating gives CASSPSTGRRANQPQHF.

The rearrangement joins TRBV14 to TRBJ2-1; the match to TRBD1 covers 8 bases. Germline-derived CDR1 and CDR2 are SGHDN and FVKESK. Trimming removed 9 bases from V and 10 bases from J; junction bases left unmatched: 17. This CDR3 is 15 amino acids long. The CDR3 bases are TGTGCCAGTAACTATCAGGGGGCCGATCTATGGGAGCAGTTCTTC. Translating it yields CASNYQGADLWEQFF.

The genes are TRBV14 and TRBJ1-1, with 10 bases lining up with TRBD1. V dropped 2 bases and J dropped 0; count of bases not matched to a gene: 3. This CDR3 spans 16 amino acids. The V gene's germline CDR1 is SGHDN and CDR2 FVKESK. The CDR3 bases are TGTGCCAGCAGCCAACCGGGACAGGGGCTGAACACTGAAGCTTTCTTT. This sequence encodes CASSQPGQGLNTEAFF.

V and J are TRBV6-2 or TRBV6-3 and TRBJ2-1; 9 nucleotides line up with TRBD2. CDR3 size: 15 residues. Germline V gene sequence: CDR1 MNHEY, CDR2 SVGEGT. V trimming: 5 bases; J trimming: 5 bases; junction bases outside the gene matches: 7. DNA for the CDR3: TGTGCCAGCAGTAGTCTAGCGGGAAGAAACAATGAGCAGTTCTTC. Residues: CASSSLAGRNNEQFF.